One sample yielded the 5 T cell receptor beta chains listed below, sequenced in a study of blood T cell repertoires in COVID-19. Method: immunoSEQ multiplex PCR; TCRdb's copy keeps in-frame clones and lacks some. The sample records around 140,000 clones, 70% to 90% being singletons. The sample was peripheral blood. Source of these receptors: a human donor with acute or convalescent COVID-19. The donor label of this sample is uncertain.

V is TRBV6-2 or TRBV6-3 and J is TRBJ2-3, with 9 bases fitting TRBD2. CDR1 is MNHEY, CDR2 SVGEGT, per germline. This CDR3 comprises 16 residues. V shed 2 bases and J 2 bases; nucleotides not matched to a gene: 5. The CDR3 loop reads CASSYRRGGYTDTQYF. Written as DNA, the CDR3 is TGTGCCAGCAGTTACCGGCGGGGGGGTTACACAGATACGCAGTATTTT.

This clone was detected once. This chain links TRBV19 with TRBJ1-4, with a tentative D call TRBD1 (6 bases). CDR1 is LNHDA and CDR2 is SQIVND in the germline V gene (reference sequence). The ends were cut back, 4 bases at V and 7 bases at J, with 19 bases in the middle. The CDR3 is 16 residues long. CDR3 sequence: CASSTLSQGRSEKLFF. The DNA of the CDR3 is TGTGCCAGTAGTACTCTATCACAGGGAAGGAGTGAAAAACTGTTTTTT.

V is TRBV20-1 and J is TRBJ2-1; possible D gene TRBD2, 6 bases. The germline CDR1 and CDR2 sequences are DFQATT and SNEGSKA (reference sequence). The length of the CDR3 is 14 residues. V was cut by 3 bases and J by 0 bases, with 9 bases left in between. In DNA form, the CDR3 reads TGCAGTGCTAGTGGAGGGTTCTCCTACAATGAGCAGTTCTTC. It codes for CSASGGFSYNEQFF.

The chain recombines TRBV18 with TRBJ2-7; 7 nucleotides line up with TRBD1. The junction had 3 bases not matched to a gene; V was cut back by 3 bases and J by 4 bases. The CDR3 length is 13 residues. Germline assignment: CDR1 KGHSH and CDR2 LQKENI. CDR3 region: CASSPGTEYEQYF. The CDR3 bases are TGTGCCAGCTCACCCGGGACAGAGTACGAGCAGTACTTC.

This clone was picked up a small number of times. This chain connects TRBV5-5 to TRBJ2-3, with 12 bases that match TRBD2. The germline V gene has CDR1 SGHKS and CDR2 YYEKEE (reference sequence). The CDR3 contains 16 residues. V dropped 0 bases and J dropped 5; count of bases not matched to a gene: 4. DNA for the CDR3: TGTGCCAGCAGCTTGGCCCCGACTAGCGGGAGAGATACGCAGTATTTT. It codes for CASSLAPTSGRDTQYF.